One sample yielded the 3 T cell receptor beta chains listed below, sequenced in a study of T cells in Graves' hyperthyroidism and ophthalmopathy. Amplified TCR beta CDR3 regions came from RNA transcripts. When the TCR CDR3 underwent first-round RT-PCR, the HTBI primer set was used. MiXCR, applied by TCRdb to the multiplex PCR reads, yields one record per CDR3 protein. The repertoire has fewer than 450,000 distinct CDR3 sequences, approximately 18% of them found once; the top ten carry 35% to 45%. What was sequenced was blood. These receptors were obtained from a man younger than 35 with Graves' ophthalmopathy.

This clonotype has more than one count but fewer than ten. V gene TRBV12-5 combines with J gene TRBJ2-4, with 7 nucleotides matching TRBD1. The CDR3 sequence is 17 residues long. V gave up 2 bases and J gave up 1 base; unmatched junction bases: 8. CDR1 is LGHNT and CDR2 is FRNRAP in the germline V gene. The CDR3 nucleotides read TGTGCTAGTGGTTTGCCCAACTCGACAGGGGCCAAAAACATTCAGTACTTC. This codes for CASGLPNSTGAKNIQYF.

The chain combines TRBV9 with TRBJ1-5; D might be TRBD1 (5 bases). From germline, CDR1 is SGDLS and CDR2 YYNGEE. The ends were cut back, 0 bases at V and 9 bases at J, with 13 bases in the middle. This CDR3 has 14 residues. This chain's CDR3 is CASSVGQGEGPQHF. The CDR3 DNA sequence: TGTGCCAGCAGCGTAGGTCAGGGAGAGGGGCCCCAGCATTTT.

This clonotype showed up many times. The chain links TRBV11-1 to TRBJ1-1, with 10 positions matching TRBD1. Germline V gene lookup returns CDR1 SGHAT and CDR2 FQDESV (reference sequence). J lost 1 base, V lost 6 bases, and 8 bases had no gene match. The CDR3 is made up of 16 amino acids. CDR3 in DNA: TGTGCCAGCAGACGGGACAGGGGCGCGGGGAACACTGAAGCTTTCTTT. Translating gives CASRRDRGAGNTEAFF.